The clone carrying this T cell receptor beta chain was detected once. Antigen unknown. The sample belongs to a study of OX40 agonist ivuxolimab in advanced cancers. Across the whole study: Dose-escalation subjects each had hepatocellular carcinoma, melanoma, renal cell or head and neck cancer.

Clones were sequenced by immunoSEQ multiplex PCR, and TCRdb holds only the in-frame ones, with some missing. The sample yields some 58,000 clones, about four fifths seen once. Trimming removed 2 bases at V and 1 base at J, with 5 bases between. Germline V CDR1 and CDR2: MNHEY, SMNVEV (reference sequence). The CDR3 is 13 amino acids. General observations from the study: More expanded clones were seen, on average, in CD8+ T cells than in CD4+.

This chain uses TRBV27 with TRBJ1-1, with unresolved D. The receptor was derived from an adult with an advanced solid tumor such as melanoma, head and neck, liver or kidney cancer. The sequenced sample was CD4+ or CD8+ T cells sorted from blood, obtained in a trial of the OX40 agonist ivuxolimab. CDR3 protein: CASSLRENTEAFF. The CDR3 DNA reads TGTGCCAGCAGTTTAAGGGAGAACACTGAAGCTTTCTTT.